The 5 T cell receptor beta chains in this list originate from one sample, sequenced in a study of beta chain features in type 1 diabetes. Whole-study results and caveats: When Type 1 diabetes patients were examined, their TCRB CDR3s proved moderately but significantly shorter in all four CD4+ subsets.

These receptors' targets are unknown. Expressed TCRB transcripts were sequenced because the entire RNA isolate underwent reverse transcription. The protocol was immunoSEQ multiplex PCR, while the TCRdb copy is restricted to in-frame clones and leaves out a portion. The repertoire holds a few hundred thousand clones, with about 15% as singletons. Sequenced input: naive CD4+ T cells from blood. The receptor source for this set is a man younger than 30 with type 1 diabetes.

The table lists this clone with a few counts. The chain employs TRBV10-1 and TRBJ2-3; maybe TRBD2 (6 bases). The V gene lost 1 base and the J gene lost 4 bases, with 12 bases spanning the gap. The CDR3 is 15 amino acids. CDR1 and CDR2 from the germline V gene are WNHNN and SYGVQD (reference sequence). DNA of the CDR3: TGCGCCAGCAGTGAGTGGGGGGAAGGATCAGATACGCAGTATTTT. Translated: CASSEWGEGSDTQYF.

V gene TRBV9 combines with J gene TRBJ2-5, with D tentatively TRBD2 (5 bases). The CDR3 contains 14 residues. Trimming stripped 2 bases from V and 5 bases from J, with 13 bases between. In germline, CDR1 is SGDLS, CDR2 YYNGEE. The CDR3 reads CASSVGSVHETQYF. CDR3 sequence (DNA): TGTGCCAGCAGCGTCGGTAGCGTCCACGAGACCCAGTACTTC.

The V and J genes are TRBV28 and TRBJ2-7; 8 nucleotides line up with TRBD1. Germline CDR1 reads MDHEN; CDR2 reads SYDVKM. The CDR3 covers 13 residues. J gave up 7 bases and V 7 bases, and 9 bases lay outside the gene matches. Here the CDR3 DNA reads TGTGCCAGCAACGGACAGGGCCCGGAAGAGCAGTACTTC. Encoded protein: CASNGQGPEEQYF.

This clone was counted a few times. This chain joins TRBV4-3 and TRBJ1-4; D unclear. Trimming left V 1 base short and J 0 bases short, with 9 bases between. The CDR3 is 16 amino acids. From germline, CDR1 is LGHNA and CDR2 YSLEER. The CDR3 nucleotides are TGCGCCAGCAGCCAAGGCCTCGGGGCAACTAATGAAAAACTGTTTTTT. Its translation: CASSQGLGATNEKLFF.

The chain links TRBV10-3 to TRBJ2-7; TRBD1 matches 9 bases. With V trimmed by 10 bases and J by 7 bases, 11 bases remained unmatched. The CDR3 is 13 residues long. CDR1 is ENHRY and CDR2 is SYGVKD in the germline V gene. CDR3 residues: CATQGQGGYEQYF. In DNA, the CDR3 is TGTGCCACCCAGGGACAGGGAGGATATGAGCAGTACTTC.